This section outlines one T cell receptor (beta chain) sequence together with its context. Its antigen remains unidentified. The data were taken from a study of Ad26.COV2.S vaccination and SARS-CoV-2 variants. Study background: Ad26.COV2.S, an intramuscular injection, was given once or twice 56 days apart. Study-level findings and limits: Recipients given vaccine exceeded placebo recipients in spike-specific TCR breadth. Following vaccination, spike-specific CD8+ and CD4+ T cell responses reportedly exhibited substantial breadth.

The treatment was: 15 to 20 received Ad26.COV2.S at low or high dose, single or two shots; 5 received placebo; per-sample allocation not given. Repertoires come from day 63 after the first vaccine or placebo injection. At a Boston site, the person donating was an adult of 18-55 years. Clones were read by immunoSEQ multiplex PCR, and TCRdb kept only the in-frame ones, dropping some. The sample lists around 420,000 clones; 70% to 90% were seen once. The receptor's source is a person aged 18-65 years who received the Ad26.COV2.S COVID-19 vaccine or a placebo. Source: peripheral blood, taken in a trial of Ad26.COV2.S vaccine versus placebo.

CDR3 sequence reads: CASRYQETQYF. The CDR3 DNA follows: TGTGCCAGTAGATACCAAGAGACCCAGTACTTC. The V and J genes are TRBV19 and TRBJ2-5; D remains unclear. Germline CDR1 reads LNHDA; CDR2 reads SQIVND (reference sequence). The CDR3 has 11 residues. With 6 bases removed from V and 0 bases from J, the gap between germline ends came to 2 bases.